Below, 32 T cell receptor beta chains from the same sample are listed, as sequenced in a study of T cell changes during pregnancy in multiple sclerosis. Assay: immunoSEQ multiplex PCR; the TCRdb copy retains only in-frame clones and omits some. The sample has 40,000 to 55,000 clones, about nine tenths seen once; the top ten hold roughly 0.7%. Sequencing was performed on CD4+ T cells from peripheral blood mononuclear cells, taken before pregnancy. The receptors originated from a female donor with multiple sclerosis, enrolled in a pregnancy study.

This rearrangement joins TRBV6-4 to TRBJ2-7; D might be TRBD1 (6 bases). The CDR3 is made up of 13 amino acids. The V end lost 9 bases, the J end lost 3 bases, and 15 bases lay between the germline ends. Germline V gene lookup returns CDR1 MRHNA and CDR2 SNTAGT. The DNA for the CDR3 is TGTGCCAGGAGGGGGAGAACTAGCTACGAGCAGTACTTC. Residues: CARRGRTSYEQYF.

This clone was observed once. The chain recombines TRBV6-6 with TRBJ2-7; 8 positions match TRBD1. CDR1 and CDR2 from the germline V gene are MNHNY and SVGAGI (reference sequence). The CDR3 runs 14 residues. V lost 4 bases to trimming and J lost 3 bases; unmatched junction nucleotides: 5. The CDR3 spells CASSWDRTNYEQYF. CDR3 bases: TGTGCCAGCAGTTGGGACAGGACGAACTACGAGCAGTACTTC.

This rearrangement joins TRBV6-6 to TRBJ1-5, with 8 positions matching TRBD1. Germline V gene sequence: CDR1 MNHNY, CDR2 SVGAGI (reference sequence). V lost 11 bases, J lost 1 base, and 7 bases stayed unmatched. CDR3 size: 14 residues. In nucleotides, the CDR3 is TGTGCCGGTTCAACAGGGGGGAGCAATCAGCCCCAGCATTTT. Its protein is CAGSTGGSNQPQHF.

The J gene is TRBJ1-6, the V gene TRBV7-8; TRBD1 agrees at 7 bases. Germline loops: CDR1 SGHVS, CDR2 FQNEAQ. This CDR3 has 13 residues. The trim removed 5 bases at V and 11 bases at J, leaving 6 bases unmatched. CDR3 nucleotide sequence: TGTGCCAGCAGCGTGGTCACAGGGGCACCCCTCCACTTT. This codes for CASSVVTGAPLHF.

This clone was seen once. This rearrangement joins TRBV2 to TRBJ1-5; D might be TRBD1 (5 bases). The V gene lost 4 bases and the J gene lost 0 bases, with 10 bases spanning the gap. Germline V gives CDR1 SNHLY, CDR2 FYNNEI. The CDR3 extends over 15 amino acids. As DNA, the CDR3 is TGTGCCAGCAGTGTGGGAGGGGTTAGCAATCAGCCCCAGCATTTT. Its translation is CASSVGGVSNQPQHF.

This clone is termed medium-sized. CDR3 sequence (DNA): TGTGCCAGCAGCGTCTTTAGCGAAAATGAGCAGTTCTTC. As protein: CASSVFSENEQFF. This rearrangement joins TRBV9 to TRBJ2-1; possible D gene TRBD2, 5 bases. The germline V gene encodes CDR1 SGDLS and CDR2 YYNGEE. The CDR3 length is 13 residues. V was clipped by 2 bases and J by 7 bases, with 10 bases between them.

The genes are TRBV7-9 and TRBJ2-1; 12 bases align to TRBD1. This CDR3 contains 16 residues. The V and J ends lost 2 bases and 9 bases, in that order; junction bases with no gene match: 8. CDR1 SEHNR and CDR2 FQNEAQ come from the germline V gene (reference sequence). CDR3 nucleotide sequence: TGTGCCAGCAGCTTACGCCGGGGACAGGGGGCAGCTGAGCAGTTCTTC. It is translated as CASSLRRGQGAAEQFF.

This sequence joins TRBV28 and TRBJ1-2; the D gene is possibly TRBD1 (6 bases). The CDR3 runs to 14 residues. The V and J ends lost 6 bases and 2 bases respectively, with 13 bases between them. Germline values: CDR1 MDHEN, CDR2 SYDVKM. CDR3 sequence (DNA): TGTGCCAGCAGGCTCGGGACAAGCAACTATGGCTACACCTTC. It translates to CASRLGTSNYGYTF.

The genes are TRBV5-1 and TRBJ2-7, with 7 bases that match TRBD1. The CDR3 runs 14 residues. CDR1 and CDR2 (germline): SGHRS, YFSETQ. The V gene end was trimmed by 0 bases and the J gene end by 4 bases; junction bases not matched to a gene: 4. The CDR3 DNA sequence: TGCGCCAGCAGCTTGGCTTTACAGGGGTACGAGCAGTACTTC. It is translated as CASSLALQGYEQYF.

V is TRBV9 and J is TRBJ2-1, with 12 bases lining up with TRBD1. This CDR3 contains 15 residues. Trimming took 4 bases from V and 8 from J; bases not matched to a gene: 7. The V gene's germline CDR1 is SGDLS and CDR2 YYNGEE. CDR3 nucleotide sequence: TGTGCCAGCAGCCCCCGGGACAGGGGGCGGGATGAGCAGTTCTTC. Amino acid sequence: CASSPRDRGRDEQFF. The full variable domain, completed using reference TRBV9 and TRBJ2-1, is DSGVTQTPKHLITATGQRVTLRCSPRSGDLSVYWYQQSLDQGLQFLIQYYNGEERAKGNILERFSAQQFPDLHSELNLSSLELGDSALYFCASSPRDRGRDEQFFGPGTRLTVL.

The sample holds one count of this clone. The CDR3 spells CAWSLSRTSGNLWRSYEQYF. CDR3 nucleotides: TGTGCCTGGAGTCTATCCCGGACTAGCGGGAACCTATGGAGGTCCTACGAGCAGTACTTC. The genes are TRBV30 and TRBJ2-7; TRBD2 aligns across 12 bases. Unmatched junction bases numbered 18, after V lost 2 bases and J lost 1 base. Germline CDR1 reads GTSNPN; CDR2 reads SVGIG (reference sequence). The length of the CDR3 is 20 residues.

The V and J genes are TRBV15 and TRBJ2-1; 11 nucleotides agree with TRBD2. Trimming at V came to 1 base and at J to 7 bases, leaving 6 bases not matched to a gene. This CDR3 comprises 16 residues. The germline V gene encodes CDR1 LNHNV and CDR2 YYDKDF (reference sequence). The CDR3 here is CATSRVLAGVRNEQFF. The DNA of the CDR3 is TGTGCCACCAGCAGAGTACTAGCGGGAGTCAGAAATGAGCAGTTCTTC.

The CDR3 bases are TGTGCCAGCAGTCCGGGGGGCGGGCAGCTCTATGGCTACACCTTC. This translates into CASSPGGGQLYGYTF. V is TRBV28 and J is TRBJ1-2; weak D call: TRBD1 (6 bases). The CDR3 is made up of 15 amino acids. With 5 bases removed from V and 4 bases from J, the gap between germline ends came to 17 bases. Germline CDR1 reads MDHEN; CDR2 reads SYDVKM.

This sequence joins TRBV27 and TRBJ2-1; the D gene is possibly TRBD2 (6 bases). CDR3 size: 14 residues. The V gene lost 3 bases and the J gene lost 2 bases, with 8 bases spanning the gap. Germline lookup yields CDR1 MNHEY and CDR2 SMNVEV (reference sequence). This CDR3 is CASSLQRAYNEQFF. The CDR3 DNA is TGTGCCAGCAGTTTGCAGCGGGCCTACAATGAGCAGTTCTTC.

The chain links TRBV5-1 to TRBJ2-3, with 11 nucleotides matching TRBD2. The germline gives CDR1 SGHRS, CDR2 YFSETQ. The CDR3 consists of 15 residues. The V segment lost 4 bases and the J segment 0 bases; nucleotides outside the gene matches: 1. The CDR3 here is CASSRTSGSTDTQYF. The CDR3, as DNA: TGCGCCAGCAGCCGGACTAGCGGGAGCACAGATACGCAGTATTTT.

The rearrangement links TRBV7-2 to TRBJ1-1, with 7 bases aligning to TRBD1. The germline V gene has CDR1 SGHTA and CDR2 FQGNSA. The CDR3 contains 13 residues. J lost 8 bases, V lost 4 bases, and 7 bases had no gene match. This chain's CDR3 is CASSSKQGTEAFF. The CDR3 DNA sequence: TGTGCCAGCAGCTCGAAACAGGGGACGGAAGCTTTCTTT. The variable domain in full, completed from reference TRBV7-2 and TRBJ1-1, reads GAGVSQSPSNKVTEKGKDVELRCDPISGHTALYWYRQSLGQGLEFLIYFQGNSAPDKSGLPSDRFSAERTGGSVSTLTIQRTQQEDSAVYLCASSSKQGTEAFFGQGTRLTVV.

V gene TRBV21-1 combines with J gene TRBJ1-5; TRBD1 is taken as the D call from the table, unchecked against the DNA. TRBV21-1 has pseudogene status. CDR3 length: 14 amino acids. CDR3 sequence: CASSGDRVNQPQHF. In nucleotides, the CDR3 is TGTGCCAGCAGTGGGGACAGGGTAAATCAGCCCCAGCATTTT.

This chain links TRBV11-3 with TRBJ2-2, with D unclear. Per germline, CDR1 SGHNT and CDR2 YENEEA. This CDR3 has 14 residues. V lost 0 bases, J lost 6 bases, and 8 bases lay in between. The CDR3 DNA is TGTGCCAGCAGCTTAGATGGGCTGGCCGGGGAGCTGTTTTTT. This codes for CASSLDGLAGELFF. Looking up the rest from reference TRBV11-3 and TRBJ2-2 gives the full variable domain: EAGVVQSPRYKIIEKKQPVAFWCNPISGHNTLYWYLQNLGQGPELLIRYENEEAVDDSQLPKDRFSAERLKGVDSTLKIQPAELGDSAVYLCASSLDGLAGELFFGEGSRLTVL.

The V call is TRBV9, the J call TRBJ2-3; 9 bases align to TRBD2. CDR3 length equals 16 residues. Germline V gene sequence: CDR1 SGDLS, CDR2 YYNGEE. J lost 4 bases, V lost 0 bases, and 6 bases had no gene match. Here the CDR3 DNA reads TGTGCCAGCAGCGTAGATAGCGGGAGAGGGGCAGATACGCAGTATTTT. Translation gives CASSVDSGRGADTQYF.

J is TRBJ2-5 and V is TRBV18, with D maybe TRBD2 (5 bases). The germline V and J ends were trimmed by 5 bases and 2 bases, with 12 bases remaining between them. Germline V lookup: CDR1 KGHSH, CDR2 LQKENI. This CDR3 comprises 14 residues. CDR3 DNA: TGTGCCAGCTCAACTCGACGGGGACAAGAGACCCAGTACTTC. Encoded protein: CASSTRRGQETQYF. Together with reference TRBV18 and TRBJ2-5, the CDR3 gives the full variable domain: NAGVMQNPRHLVRRRGQEARLRCSPMKGHSHVYWYRQLPEEGLKFMVYLQKENIIDESGMPKERFSAEFPKEGPSILRIQQVVRGDSAAYFCASSTRRGQETQYFGPGTRLLVL.

Only a few counts were recorded for this clone. The J gene is TRBJ2-2, the V gene TRBV5-1; perhaps TRBD2 as D (5 bases). The CDR3 extends over 13 amino acids. CDR1 and CDR2 (germline): SGHRS, YFSETQ. With 4 bases removed from V and 4 bases from J, the gap between germline ends came to 8 bases. In nucleotides, the CDR3 is TGCGCCAGCAGCGTGGGGAGCACCGGGGAGCTGTTTTTT. Encoded protein: CASSVGSTGELFF. Drawing the rest from reference TRBV5-1 and TRBJ2-2, the complete variable domain is KAGVTQTPRYLIKTRGQQVTLSCSPISGHRSVSWYQQTPGQGLQFLFEYFSETQRNKGNFPGRFSGRQFSNSRSEMNVSTLELGDSALYLCASSVGSTGELFFGEGSRLTVL.

The chain uses TRBV2 and TRBJ2-5, with unresolved D. Between the trimmed V and J ends, which lost 1 base and 2 bases, there was a span of 5 bases. CDR1 and CDR2 from the germline V gene are SNHLY and FYNNEI. This CDR3 has 13 residues. CDR3 sequence reads: CASSEDRQETQYF. The CDR3 DNA reads as TGTGCCAGCAGTGAAGACAGACAAGAGACCCAGTACTTC.

The rearrangement links TRBV5-3 to TRBJ1-5; D not certain. TRBV5-3 is flagged as an ORF with uncertain function. V lost 4 bases, J lost 3 bases, and 2 bases lay in between. The CDR3 covers 11 residues. The CDR3 DNA reads TGTGCCAGAAGCCTCAATCAGCCCCAGCATTTT. Translating gives CARSLNQPQHF.

J is TRBJ2-1 and V is TRBV9; 12 nucleotides match TRBD2. This CDR3 region has 18 residues. CDR1 and CDR2 (germline): SGDLS, YYNGEE. V trimming: 0 bases; J trimming: 3 bases; junction bases outside the gene matches: 7. The CDR3 region is CASSVGLGTSGHYNEQFF. In nucleotides, the CDR3 is TGTGCCAGCAGCGTAGGGTTGGGGACTAGCGGGCACTACAATGAGCAGTTCTTC.

The V call is TRBV5-4, the J call TRBJ1-2; D might be TRBD1 (5 bases). The CDR3 loop spans 15 amino acids. The V end lost 5 bases, the J end lost 2 bases, and 16 bases lay between the germline ends. Germline values: CDR1 SGHNT, CDR2 YYREEE (reference sequence). The CDR3 is CASRPLTAGNYGYTF. DNA of the CDR3: TGTGCCAGCAGACCCCTGACAGCTGGAAACTATGGCTACACCTTC.

Remarks on this clone: Other nucleotide sequences in the sample specify the same CDR3. The chain uses TRBV2 and TRBJ2-1, with D unclear. CDR1 is SNHLY, CDR2 FYNNEI, per germline. CDR3 length equals 12 residues. Trimming took off 4 bases at V and 4 bases at J, with 5 bases between the two ends. In nucleotides, the CDR3 is TGTGCCAGCAGTGCTCGGTACAATGAGCAGTTCTTC. Translation: CASSARYNEQFF.

The chain recombines TRBV9 with TRBJ1-1; tentative D call: TRBD1 (6 bases). From germline, CDR1 is SGDLS and CDR2 YYNGEE. The CDR3 is made up of 15 amino acids. V was trimmed by 3 bases and J by 2 bases, leaving 14 bases between them. CDR3 amino acids: CASSATGTSNTEAFF. As DNA, the CDR3 is TGTGCCAGCAGCGCAACCGGGACATCTAACACTGAAGCTTTCTTT.

This sequence joins TRBV30 and TRBJ1-1; tentative D call: TRBD1 (5 bases). This CDR3 region has 13 residues. Germline loops: CDR1 GTSNPN, CDR2 SVGIG (reference sequence). The ends were cut back, 7 bases at V and 3 bases at J, with 15 bases in the middle. The chain's CDR3 is CASLRAGHTEAFF. CDR3 DNA: TGTGCCTCCCTACGGGCAGGGCACACTGAAGCTTTCTTT. The entire variable domain, with the rest obtained from reference TRBV30 and TRBJ1-1, is as follows: SQTIHQWPATLVQPVGSPLSLECTVEGTSNPNLYWYRQAAGRGLQLLFYSVGIGQISSEVPQNLSASRPQDRQFILSSKKLLLSDSGFYLCASLRAGHTEAFFGQGTRLTVV.

The rearrangement links TRBV10-3 to TRBJ1-5; 8 nucleotides match TRBD1. Looked up from germline, CDR1 is ENHRY and CDR2 is SYGVKD. The V segment lost 6 bases and the J segment 4 bases; nucleotides outside the gene matches: 2. This CDR3 is built from 13 residues. CDR3 protein: CAIRDRENQPQHF. CDR3 in DNA: TGTGCCATCAGGGACAGGGAGAATCAGCCCCAGCATTTT.

Here the CDR3 reads CASSVGGVPEAFF. The CDR3 coding sequence is TGCGCCAGCTCTGTCGGGGGGGTCCCTGAAGCTTTCTTT. The gene calls are TRBV5-1 and TRBJ1-1; a weak D match, TRBD1 (5 bases). The CDR3 consists of 13 residues. Trimming shortened V by 7 bases and J by 6 bases, and 16 bases separated the two germline ends. The germline V gene encodes CDR1 SGHRS and CDR2 YFSETQ.

This clone appeared once. This chain uses TRBV28 with TRBJ2-2; TRBD1 matches 7 bases. Germline CDR1 is MDHEN and CDR2 is SYDVKM. Trimming removed 3 bases from V and 1 base from J; junction bases left unmatched: 8. CDR3 size: 17 residues. This CDR3 is CASSFPWGQQNTGELFF. The CDR3 DNA reads TGTGCCAGCAGTTTCCCTTGGGGACAGCAGAACACCGGGGAGCTGTTTTTT.

The rearrangement joins TRBV5-1 to TRBJ1-1, with D maybe TRBD1 (5 bases). V was cut by 0 bases and J by 4 bases, with 13 bases left in between. Looked up from germline, CDR1 is SGHRS and CDR2 is YFSETQ. CDR3 size: 15 residues. The CDR3 DNA follows: TGCGCCAGCAGCTTGGGGGCGGGGGTCGGCACTGAAGCTTTCTTT. Translated, it gives CASSLGAGVGTEAFF.